These T cell receptor beta chains were read from a single sample in a study of T cell responses to AZD1222 COVID-19 vaccine. Assay: immunoSEQ multiplex PCR; the TCRdb copy retains only in-frame clones and omits some. The sample has around 120,000 clones, roughly nine tenths seen once. The source material was peripheral blood, sampled on day 0 of AZD1222 vaccination. Receptor source: an adult in good health. The CDR3 runs from the conserved cysteine through the conserved F or W. Fields, in order: CDR3 protein, CDR3 DNA, V gene, D gene, clone size, J gene. The D gene is left open where the match is weak. The size of a clone is reported for some rows only, either as once, few or many, or as a class for expanded clones.

CASSFGGEETQYF | TGTGCCAGCAGTTTTGGGGGTGAGGAGACCCAGTACTTC | TRBV12-3/TRBV12-4 | . | . | TRBJ2-5
CASRQDRGGIQPQHF | TGTGCCAGCAGACAGGACAGGGGTGGGATTCAGCCCCAGCATTTT | TRBV6-5 | TRBD1 | . | TRBJ1-5
CASSFGGRGPDTQYF | TGTGCCAGCAGCTTTGGCGGGAGGGGCCCAGATACGCAGTATTTT | TRBV7-8 | TRBD2 | . | TRBJ2-3
CASSQEATSYNEQFF | TGTGCCAGCAGCCAAGAGGCTACATCCTACAATGAGCAGTTCTTC | TRBV4-2 | . | . | TRBJ2-1
CASITIGGLGTQYF | TGTGCCAGCATTACCATCGGGGGGCTTGGGACCCAGTACTTC | TRBV7-2 | . | . | TRBJ2-5
CASSPLGEGQPQHF | TGTGCCAGCTCACCTCTAGGGGAGGGTCAGCCCCAGCATTTT | TRBV18 | . | . | TRBJ1-5
CASSPGSVNTEAFF | TGTGCCAGCAGCCCCGGGAGTGTGAACACTGAAGCTTTCTTT | TRBV7-3 | . | . | TRBJ1-1
CATRLAPQHF | TGTGCCACCCGTCTAGCGCCCCAGCATTTT | TRBV19 | . | . | TRBJ1-5
CASSQALQGKYGYTF | TGCGCCAGCAGCCAAGCCCTACAGGGGAAATATGGCTACACCTTC | TRBV4-1 | TRBD1 | once | TRBJ1-2
CASSFGQGAILNTEAFF | TGTGCCAGCAGCTTTGGTCAGGGGGCTATTTTAAACACTGAAGCTTTCTTT | TRBV5-4 | TRBD1 | . | TRBJ1-1
CASSLGVTWGWNQPQHF | TGTGCCAGCAGCTTAGGTGTCACTTGGGGATGGAATCAGCCCCAGCATTTT | TRBV7-2 | . | . | TRBJ1-5
CASSQGGNQPQHF | TGTGCCAGCAGCCAAGGGGGCAATCAGCCCCAGCATTTT | TRBV3-1/TRBV3-2 | . | few | TRBJ1-5
CASSLNSQALATNEKLFF | TGTGCCAGCTCACTGAATTCACAGGCCCTTGCAACTAATGAAAAACTGTTTTTT | TRBV18 | . | once | TRBJ1-4